This T cell receptor (beta chain) was observed in a study of graft-versus-host responses after intestinal transplantation. The V gene lost 0 bases and the J gene lost 11 bases, with 10 bases spanning the gap. The CDR3 spans 11 residues. Germline CDR1 and CDR2: GTSNPN and SVGIG (reference sequence). Details on this clone: Its antigen is undetermined.

The method was immunoSEQ multiplex PCR; TCRdb's version includes in-frame clones alone and lacks a portion of them. The repertoire holds about 120,000 clones, with roughly 91% as singletons. The chain couples TRBV30 to TRBJ1-1; maybe TRBD1 (5 bases). The TCR comes from a human donor who received an intestinal transplant. The source was unstimulated CD4+ T cells sorted from spleen or lymph node cells, collected before intestinal transplant. CDR3 nucleotides: TGTGCCTGGAGTGTACTGGGGGAGGCTTTCTTT. This sequence encodes CAWSVLGEAFF.